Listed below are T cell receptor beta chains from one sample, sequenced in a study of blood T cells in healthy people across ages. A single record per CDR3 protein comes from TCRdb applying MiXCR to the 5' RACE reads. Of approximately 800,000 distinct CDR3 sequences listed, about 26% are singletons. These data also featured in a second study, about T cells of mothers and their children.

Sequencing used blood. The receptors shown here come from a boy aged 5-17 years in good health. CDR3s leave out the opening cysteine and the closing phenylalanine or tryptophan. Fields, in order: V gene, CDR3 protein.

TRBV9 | ASSVAEVGVGWQPQH
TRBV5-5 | ASSPYAQGAREQY
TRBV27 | ASMGQGGAANYGYT
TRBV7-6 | ASSWTVGETQY
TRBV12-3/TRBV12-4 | ASSRTGDSTEAF
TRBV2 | ASSLGQARQETQY
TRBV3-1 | ASSPLQVPGELF
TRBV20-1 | SARTSGASSTGELF
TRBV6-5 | ASSSTGGGASETQY
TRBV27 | ASSTSGYPPETQY
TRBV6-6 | ASSRQGDNEQF
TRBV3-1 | ASSQWGSEAF
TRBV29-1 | SVGLAAYNEQF
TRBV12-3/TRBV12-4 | ASRKAGLQETQY
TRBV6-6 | ASNPLEGRKKLF
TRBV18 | ASSPPSPDNEQF
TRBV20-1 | SAREASGGLETQY
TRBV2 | ASRAGQRLGPQH
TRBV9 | ASSVATEVLLGVTQY
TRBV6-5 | ASSYRNRGPGTGELF
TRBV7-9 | ASSVTNYEQY
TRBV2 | ASRTPGQETQY
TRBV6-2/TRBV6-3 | ASSYRTSGDLYQETQY
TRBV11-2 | ASSSLTIYYEQY
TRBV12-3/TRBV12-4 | ASSFQGAAGYT
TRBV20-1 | SARKVNEQF
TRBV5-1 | ASQGRGDTQY